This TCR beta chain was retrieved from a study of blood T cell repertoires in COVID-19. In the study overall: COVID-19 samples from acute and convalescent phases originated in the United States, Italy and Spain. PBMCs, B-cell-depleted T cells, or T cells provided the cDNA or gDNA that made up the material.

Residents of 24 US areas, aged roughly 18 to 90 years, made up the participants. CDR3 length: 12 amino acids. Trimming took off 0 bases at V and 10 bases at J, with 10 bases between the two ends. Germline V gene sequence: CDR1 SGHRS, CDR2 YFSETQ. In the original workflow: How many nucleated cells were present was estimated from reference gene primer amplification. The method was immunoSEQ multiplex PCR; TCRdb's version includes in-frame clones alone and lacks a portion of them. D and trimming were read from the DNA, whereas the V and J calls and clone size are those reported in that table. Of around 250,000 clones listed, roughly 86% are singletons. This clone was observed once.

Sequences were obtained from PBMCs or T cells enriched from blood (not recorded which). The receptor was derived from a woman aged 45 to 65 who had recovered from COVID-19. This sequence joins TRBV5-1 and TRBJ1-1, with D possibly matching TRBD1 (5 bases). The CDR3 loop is CASSLGQFPAFF. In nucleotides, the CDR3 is TGCGCCAGCAGCTTGGGACAGTTCCCAGCTTTCTTT.